The T cell receptor beta chain described here comes from a study of CD8 T cells in Susac syndrome. V lost 3 bases to trimming and J lost 3 bases, with 17 bases between them. This CDR3 contains 17 residues. In germline, CDR1 is LNHNV, CDR2 YYDKDF (reference sequence). This clonotype was seen a handful of times. An input of roughly 0.5 to 1 ug of RNA was subjected to reverse transcription using random hexamers. Each CDR3 protein gets one entry after TCRdb re-called the immunoSEQ multiplex PCR reads with MiXCR. The sample has more than 100,000 distinct CDR3 sequences, approximately 79% seen once. This receptor was taken from a human donor with multiple sclerosis. V usage is TRBV15 and J usage is TRBJ2-2; TRBD2 is a possible D gene (6 bases). Specimen: CD8+ T cells from PBMCs. CDR3 nucleotides: TGTGCCACCAGCAGGGGTTGGGGGGAGGCGGACACCGGGGAGCTGTTTTTT. As protein: CATSRGWGEADTGELFF.